These 18 T cell receptor beta chains came from one sample sequenced in a study of OX40 agonist ivuxolimab in advanced cancers. Using immunoSEQ multiplex PCR, the repertoire was profiled, and TCRdb retains in-frame clones only, with some absent. The repertoire has roughly 49,000 clones, 80% to 90% of them found once; the top ten carry around 3.3%. The sample in question was CD4+ or CD8+ T cells sorted from blood, obtained in a trial of the OX40 agonist ivuxolimab. The origin of the receptors is an adult with an advanced solid tumor such as melanoma, head and neck, liver or kidney cancer.

V and J are TRBV9 and TRBJ1-4; possible D gene TRBD1, 6 bases. Germline V gene lookup returns CDR1 SGDLS and CDR2 YYNGEE. V was cut by 4 bases and J by 2 bases, with 9 bases left in between. This CDR3 is 14 amino acids long. This CDR3 reads CASSLGGTNEKLFF. In DNA form, the CDR3 reads TGTGCCAGCAGCCTAGGGGGGACTAATGAAAAACTGTTTTTT.

The chain joins TRBV27 to TRBJ2-6; D ambiguous. The CDR3 is made up of 13 amino acids. Trimming removed 6 bases at V and 0 bases at J, with 3 bases between. Looked up from germline, CDR1 is MNHEY and CDR2 is SMNVEV (reference sequence). The CDR3 nucleotides read TGTGCCAGCAGGAGCTCTGGGGCCAACGTCCTGACTTTC. As protein: CASRSSGANVLTF.

The sample holds one count of this clone. The rearrangement joins TRBV21-1 to TRBJ2-7; TRBD2, the D gene given by the table, was not confirmed from the DNA. TRBV21-1 is deemed a pseudogene. The length of the CDR3 is 17 residues. CDR3 protein: CASSKANSGGSPYEQYF. For the CDR3, the DNA is TGTGCCAGCAGCAAAGCGAATAGCGGGGGGTCTCCCTACGAGCAGTACTTC.

The V and J genes are TRBV7-2 and TRBJ1-1; no clear D. The CDR3 covers 15 residues. The germline gives CDR1 SGHTA, CDR2 FQGNSA. V was cut by 5 bases and J by 0 bases, with 13 bases left in between. The CDR3 coding sequence is TGTGCCAGCAGCCCAGTGGCCCACCTGAACACTGAAGCTTTCTTT. Translated: CASSPVAHLNTEAFF.

The rearrangement joins TRBV7-2 to TRBJ2-7; 11 bases are shared with TRBD2. The junction had 11 bases not matched to a gene; V was cut back by 0 bases and J by 4 bases. The V gene's germline CDR1 is SGHTA and CDR2 FQGNSA. This CDR3 contains 18 residues. In nucleotides, the CDR3 is TGTGCCAGCAGCTTAGCGCTGACTAGCGGGACCCCGGGGTACGAGCAGTACTTC. Protein sequence: CASSLALTSGTPGYEQYF.

The V and J genes are TRBV14 and TRBJ2-4, with 7 bases matching TRBD1. CDR3 length: 15 amino acids. Germline V gene lookup returns CDR1 SGHDN and CDR2 FVKESK. Trimming at V came to 5 bases and at J to 0 bases, leaving 4 bases not matched to a gene. The CDR3 is CASSRDSLAKNIQYF. CDR3 bases: TGTGCCAGCAGCAGGGACAGTCTAGCCAAAAACATTCAGTACTTC.

This clone was observed a handful of times. The J gene is TRBJ1-1, the V gene TRBV11-3, with D tentatively TRBD1 (5 bases). The CDR3 consists of 18 residues. With 1 base removed from V and 4 bases from J, the gap between germline ends came to 22 bases. The V gene's germline CDR1 is SGHNT and CDR2 YENEEA. The CDR3, as DNA: TGTGCCAGCAGCTTAGGAGGGGCCAACACCCCCTCCTTCACTGAAGCTTTCTTT. It is translated as CASSLGGANTPSFTEAFF.

J is TRBJ1-6 and V is TRBV7-3, with D tentatively TRBD1 (5 bases). Trimming removed 9 bases at V and 10 bases at J, with 16 bases between. This CDR3 has 13 residues. Germline assignment: CDR1 SGHTA and CDR2 FQGTGA. This CDR3 reads CASGQGESSPLHF. CDR3 nucleotide sequence: TGTGCCAGTGGGCAGGGCGAGTCGTCACCCCTCCACTTT. The full variable domain, in which reference TRBV7-3 and TRBJ1-6 provide the parts outside the CDR3, is GAGVSQTPSNKVTEKGKYVELRCDPISGHTALYWYRQSLGQGPEFLIYFQGTGAADDSGLPNDRFFAVRPEGSVSTLKIQRTERGDSAVYLCASGQGESSPLHFGNGTRLTVT.

The chain has TRBV7-2 and TRBJ2-7, with 12 nucleotides matching TRBD1. The CDR3 has 15 residues. Trimming at V came to 6 bases and at J to 6 bases, leaving 9 bases not matched to a gene. Germline V gene lookup returns CDR1 SGHTA and CDR2 FQGNSA. The CDR3 coding sequence is TGTGCCAGCAGGAAACCGGGACAGGGGGCTGGCGAGCAGTACTTC. It is translated as CASRKPGQGAGEQYF.

The rearrangement uses TRBV30 and TRBJ2-7, with D possibly called TRBD1 or TRBD2 (5 bases each). Trimming cost V 7 bases and J 0 bases, with 13 bases left between them. CDR1 is GTSNPN, CDR2 SVGIG, per germline (reference sequence). The CDR3 covers 13 residues. CDR3 region: CASRDPSSYEQYF. In DNA, the CDR3 is TGTGCCTCCCGGGACCCTAGCTCCTACGAGCAGTACTTC.

This clone was counted once. The chain has TRBV7-9 and TRBJ2-3; no definite D call. The V end was cut by 4 bases, the J end by 2 bases, with 7 bases between. The CDR3 contains 13 residues. In germline, CDR1 is SEHNR, CDR2 FQNEAQ (reference sequence). CDR3 region: CASSWQATDTQYF. CDR3 bases: TGTGCCAGCAGCTGGCAGGCCACAGATACGCAGTATTTT.

V usage is TRBV7-8 and J usage is TRBJ2-7; no firm D call. V lost 0 bases to trimming and J lost 7 bases, with 10 bases between them. The CDR3 loop spans 13 amino acids. The germline V gene has CDR1 SGHVS and CDR2 FQNEAQ. CDR3 sequence: CASSLAAGPEQYF. Here the CDR3 DNA reads TGTGCCAGCAGCTTAGCCGCCGGGCCGGAGCAGTACTTC.

In DNA, the CDR3 is TGTGCCGGGGACAGTAGGCAAGAGACCCAGTACTTC. Amino acid sequence: CAGDSRQETQYF. The chain links TRBV30 to TRBJ2-5; 7 bases are shared with TRBD1. Looked up from germline, CDR1 is GTSNPN and CDR2 is SVGIG (reference sequence). This CDR3 has 12 amino acids. V shed 8 bases and J 2 bases; nucleotides not matched to a gene: 5.

The chain uses TRBV29-1 and TRBJ2-3; perhaps TRBD1 as D (6 bases). CDR3 length equals 15 residues. CDR1 is SQVTM and CDR2 is ANQGSEA in the germline V gene. Trimming took off 0 bases at V and 5 bases at J, with 15 bases between the two ends. In nucleotides, the CDR3 is TGCAGCGTTGAAGATCGGACAGTCGGTATAGATACGCAGTATTTT. It specifies CSVEDRTVGIDTQYF.

The gene calls are TRBV11-1 and TRBJ2-1, with TRBD1 matching over 12 bases. CDR1 SGHAT and CDR2 FQDESV come from the germline V gene (reference sequence). The CDR3 has 15 residues. Trimming took 3 bases from V and 4 from J; bases not matched to a gene: 1. The CDR3 loop reads CASSLGQGAYNEQFF. For the CDR3, the DNA is TGTGCCAGCAGCTTGGGACAGGGGGCTTACAATGAGCAGTTCTTC.

The genes are TRBV28 and TRBJ2-7; D possibly corresponds to TRBD1 (6 bases). The CDR3 is 14 amino acids. The germline V gene encodes CDR1 MDHEN and CDR2 SYDVKM. The CDR3 loop reads CVTSGTLTVNEQYF. In nucleotides, the CDR3 is TGTGTTACCAGTGGGACACTAACTGTCAACGAGCAGTACTTC.

As regards this clone: The DNA is omitted, as the CDR3 cannot be located on it reliably, and the CDR3 follows TCRdb's listing. Other DNA sequences in this sample translate to the same CDR3. V gene TRBV21-1 combines with J gene TRBJ2-7; the table's D call, TRBD2, has no DNA check behind it. TRBV21-1 is flagged as a pseudogene. The CDR3 length equals 20 residues, ends included. The CDR3 spells CASSKVGRGARRHSSYEQYF.

This rearrangement joins TRBV18 to TRBJ1-3; D remains unclear. Germline CDR1 KGHSH, CDR2 LQKENI. The CDR3 is made up of 14 amino acids. V was pared by 2 bases and J by 2 bases, with 7 bases between. The CDR3 region is CASSPTVTGNTIYF. The CDR3, as DNA: TGTGCCAGCTCACCAACAGTGACTGGAAACACCATATATTTT. The entire variable domain, with the rest obtained from reference TRBV18 and TRBJ1-3, is as follows: NAGVMQNPRHLVRRRGQEARLRCSPMKGHSHVYWYRQLPEEGLKFMVYLQKENIIDESGMPKERFSAEFPKEGPSILRIQQVVRGDSAAYFCASSPTVTGNTIYFGEGSWLTVV.